The 4 T cell receptor beta chains listed next were all sequenced from one sample in a study of stem cell transplantation in POMP-related autoinflammatory disease. The table came from immunoSEQ multiplex PCR; TCRdb's copy has only in-frame clones and leaves some out. This sample has more than 25,000 clones, with 88% found just once. The sequencing used CD4+ T cells from PBMCs, collected before stem cell transplantation. The receptors come from a human donor with POMP-related autoinflammation and immune dysregulation (PRAID).

This chain connects TRBV28 to TRBJ1-5; D gene uncertain. Trimming removed 4 bases at V and 0 bases at J, with 16 bases between. CDR1 and CDR2 (germline): MDHEN, SYDVKM. This CDR3 spans 17 amino acids. The CDR3 DNA reads TGTGCCAGCAGTTCCCCTCTAAACCGACATAGCAATCAGCCCCAGCATTTT. Protein sequence: CASSSPLNRHSNQPQHF.

The chain carries TRBV11-2 and TRBJ1-1, with unresolved D. Trimming shortened V by 7 bases and J by 6 bases, and 12 bases separated the two germline ends. CDR1 is SGHAT and CDR2 is FQNNGV in the germline V gene. The length of the CDR3 is 12 residues. The CDR3 spells CASTQITAEAFF. CDR3 bases: TGTGCCAGCACTCAGATTACCGCTGAAGCTTTCTTT.

This chain connects TRBV5-6 to TRBJ2-3; 10 bases agree with TRBD1. The CDR3 loop spans 18 amino acids. The ends lost 1 base at V and 3 bases at J; junction bases unmatched: 11. Germline CDR1 is SGHDT and CDR2 is YYEEEE. CDR3 region: CASSLRATGTGVTDTQYF. The DNA of the CDR3 is TGTGCCAGCAGCTTGCGGGCCACCGGGACAGGGGTTACAGATACGCAGTATTTT.

The chain has TRBV19 and TRBJ1-5; 7 bases agree with TRBD1. CDR1 is LNHDA and CDR2 is SQIVND in the germline V gene (reference sequence). V shed 7 bases and J 8 bases; nucleotides not matched to a gene: 14. This CDR3 has 15 amino acids. The CDR3 DNA follows: TGTGCCAGTATATACGGAGGGGGCGCGATGAAGCCCCAGCATTTT. Its translation: CASIYGGGAMKPQHF.